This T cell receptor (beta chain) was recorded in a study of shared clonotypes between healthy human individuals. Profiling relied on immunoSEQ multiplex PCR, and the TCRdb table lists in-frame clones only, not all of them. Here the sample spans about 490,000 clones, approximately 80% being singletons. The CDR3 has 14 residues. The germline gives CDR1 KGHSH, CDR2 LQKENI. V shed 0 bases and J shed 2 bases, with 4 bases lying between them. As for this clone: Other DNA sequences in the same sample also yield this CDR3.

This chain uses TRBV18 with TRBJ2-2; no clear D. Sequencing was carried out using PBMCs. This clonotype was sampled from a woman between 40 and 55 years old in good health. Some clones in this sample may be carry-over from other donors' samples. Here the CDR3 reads CASSPPSNTGELFF. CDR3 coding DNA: TGTGCCAGCTCACCACCGAGCAACACCGGGGAGCTGTTTTTT.